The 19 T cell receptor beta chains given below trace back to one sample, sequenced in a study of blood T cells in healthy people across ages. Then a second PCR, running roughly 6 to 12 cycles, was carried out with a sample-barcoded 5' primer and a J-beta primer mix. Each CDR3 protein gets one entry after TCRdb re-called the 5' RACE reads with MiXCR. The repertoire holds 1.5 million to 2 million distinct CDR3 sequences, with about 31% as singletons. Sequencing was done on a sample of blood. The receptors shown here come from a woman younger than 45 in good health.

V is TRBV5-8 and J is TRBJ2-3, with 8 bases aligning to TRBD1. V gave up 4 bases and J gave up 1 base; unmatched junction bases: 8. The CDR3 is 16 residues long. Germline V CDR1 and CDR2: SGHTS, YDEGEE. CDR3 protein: CASSPGQGLGTDTQYF. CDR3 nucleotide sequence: TGTGCCAGCAGCCCCGGACAGGGACTTGGCACAGATACGCAGTATTTT.

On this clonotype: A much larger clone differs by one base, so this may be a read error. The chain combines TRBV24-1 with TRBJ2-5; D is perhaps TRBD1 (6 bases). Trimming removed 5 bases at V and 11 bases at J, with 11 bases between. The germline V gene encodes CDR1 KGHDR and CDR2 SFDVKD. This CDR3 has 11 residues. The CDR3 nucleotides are TGTGCCACCAGTGTCAGGGGAGAGCAGTACTTC. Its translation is CATSVRGEQYF.

DNA for the CDR3: TGTGCCAGCAACTTGGATTTTAGTGCTAGCGGGAGGGCCGGCAATGAGCAGTTCTTC. Amino acid sequence: CASNLDFSASGRAGNEQFF. This chain connects TRBV7-2 to TRBJ2-1; 12 bases agree with TRBD2. The V segment lost 7 bases and the J segment 6 bases; nucleotides outside the gene matches: 19. This CDR3 contains 19 residues. The germline V gene has CDR1 SGHTA and CDR2 FQGNSA.

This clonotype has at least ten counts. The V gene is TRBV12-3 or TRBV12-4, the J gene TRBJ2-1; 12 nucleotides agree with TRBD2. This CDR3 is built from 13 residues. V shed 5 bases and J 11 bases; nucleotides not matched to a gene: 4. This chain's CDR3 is CASSLLAGGQQFF. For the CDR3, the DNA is TGTGCCAGCAGTCTACTAGCGGGGGGTCAGCAGTTCTTC.

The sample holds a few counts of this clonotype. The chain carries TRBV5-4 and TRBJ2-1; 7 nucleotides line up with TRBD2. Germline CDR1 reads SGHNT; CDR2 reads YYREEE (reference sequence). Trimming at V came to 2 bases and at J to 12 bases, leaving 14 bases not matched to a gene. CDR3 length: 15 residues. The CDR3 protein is CASSLFGLAVGAQFF. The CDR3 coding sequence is TGTGCCAGCAGCTTATTCGGCCTAGCGGTCGGTGCGCAGTTCTTC.

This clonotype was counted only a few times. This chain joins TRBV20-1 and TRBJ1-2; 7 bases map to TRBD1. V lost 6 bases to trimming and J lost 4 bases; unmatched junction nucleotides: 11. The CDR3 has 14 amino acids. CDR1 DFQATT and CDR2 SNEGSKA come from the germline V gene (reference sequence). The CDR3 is CSATNGGGVYGYTF. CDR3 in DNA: TGCAGTGCCACGAACGGAGGGGGCGTCTATGGCTACACCTTC.

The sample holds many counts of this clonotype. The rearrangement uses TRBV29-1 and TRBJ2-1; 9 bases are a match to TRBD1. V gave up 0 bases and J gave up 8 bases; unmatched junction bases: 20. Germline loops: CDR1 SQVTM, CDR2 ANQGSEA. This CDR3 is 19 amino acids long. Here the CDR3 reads CSVEDFRAHAGQGTDEQFF. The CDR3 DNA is TGCAGCGTTGAAGATTTCCGGGCCCACGCGGGACAGGGAACCGATGAGCAGTTCTTC.

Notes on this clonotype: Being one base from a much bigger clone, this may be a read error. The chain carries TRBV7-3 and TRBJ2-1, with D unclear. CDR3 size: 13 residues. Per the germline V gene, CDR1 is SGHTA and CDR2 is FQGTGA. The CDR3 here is CTSSLDFKNEQFF. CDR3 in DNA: TGTACCAGCAGCTTAGACTTCAAGAATGAGCAGTTCTTC.

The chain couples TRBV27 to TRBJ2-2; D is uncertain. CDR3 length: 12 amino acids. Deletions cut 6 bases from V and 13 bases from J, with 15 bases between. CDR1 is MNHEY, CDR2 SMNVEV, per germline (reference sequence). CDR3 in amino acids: CASRDTCLMLFF. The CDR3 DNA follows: TGTGCCAGCAGAGACACCTGCCTGATGCTGTTTTTT.

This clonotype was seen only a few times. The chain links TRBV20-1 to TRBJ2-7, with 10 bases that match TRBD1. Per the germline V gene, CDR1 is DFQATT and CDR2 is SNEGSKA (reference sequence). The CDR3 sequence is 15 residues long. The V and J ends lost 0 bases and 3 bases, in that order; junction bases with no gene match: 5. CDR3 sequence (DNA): TGCAGTGCTAGAGATGCAGGACAGGGGGACTACGAGCAGTACTTC. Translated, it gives CSARDAGQGDYEQYF.

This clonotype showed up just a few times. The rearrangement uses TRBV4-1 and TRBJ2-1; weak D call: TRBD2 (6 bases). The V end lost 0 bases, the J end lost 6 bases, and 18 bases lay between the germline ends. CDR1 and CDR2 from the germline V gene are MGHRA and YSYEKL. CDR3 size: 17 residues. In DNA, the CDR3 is TGCGCCAGCAGCCAAGATACTGAGAGGATGGGAGGCAATGAGCAGTTCTTC. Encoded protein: CASSQDTERMGGNEQFF.

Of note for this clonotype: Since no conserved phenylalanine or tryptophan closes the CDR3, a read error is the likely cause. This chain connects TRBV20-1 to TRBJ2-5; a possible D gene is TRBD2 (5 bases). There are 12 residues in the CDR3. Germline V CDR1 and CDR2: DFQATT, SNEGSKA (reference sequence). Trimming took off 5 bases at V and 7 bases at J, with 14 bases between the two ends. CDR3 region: CSAGTRFGTQYC. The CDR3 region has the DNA TGCAGTGCTGGAACTAGATTTGGGACCCAGTACTGC.

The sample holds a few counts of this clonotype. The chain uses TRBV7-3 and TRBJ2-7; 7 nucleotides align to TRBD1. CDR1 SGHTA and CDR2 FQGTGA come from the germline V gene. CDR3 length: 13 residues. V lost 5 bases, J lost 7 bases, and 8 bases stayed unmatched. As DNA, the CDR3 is TGTGCCAGCAGCAGCCGACAGGGCGGGGAGCAGTACTTC. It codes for CASSSRQGGEQYF.

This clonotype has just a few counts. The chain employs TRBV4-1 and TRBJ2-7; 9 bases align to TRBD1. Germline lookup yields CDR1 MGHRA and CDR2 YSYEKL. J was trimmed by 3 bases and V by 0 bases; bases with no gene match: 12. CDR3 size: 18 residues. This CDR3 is CASSQEPRLGTGLYEQYF. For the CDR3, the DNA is TGCGCCAGCAGCCAAGAGCCCCGGCTCGGGACAGGGCTCTACGAGCAGTACTTC.

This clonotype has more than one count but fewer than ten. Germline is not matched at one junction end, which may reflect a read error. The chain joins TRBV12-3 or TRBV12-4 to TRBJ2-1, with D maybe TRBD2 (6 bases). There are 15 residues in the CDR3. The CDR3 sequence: CAISLEGRGDNEQFF. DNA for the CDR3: TGTGCCATCAGTTTGGAGGGGCGAGGGGACAATGAGCAGTTCTTC.

CDR3 DNA sequence: TGCAGCGTTGGAGACCAGGGAACTAATGAAAAACTGTTTTTT. Amino acids: CSVGDQGTNEKLFF. J is TRBJ1-4 and V is TRBV29-1; D may be TRBD1 (5 bases). The CDR3 extends over 14 amino acids. The V end lost 4 bases, the J end lost 1 base, and 10 bases lay between the germline ends. The germline gives CDR1 SQVTM, CDR2 ANQGSEA.

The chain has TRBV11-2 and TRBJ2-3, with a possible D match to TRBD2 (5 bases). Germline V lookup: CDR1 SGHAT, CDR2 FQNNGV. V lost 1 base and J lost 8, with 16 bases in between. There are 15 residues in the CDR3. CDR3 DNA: TGTGCCAGCAGCTTAGTGGCGGGCCCACTAGGTACGCAGTATTTT. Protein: CASSLVAGPLGTQYF.

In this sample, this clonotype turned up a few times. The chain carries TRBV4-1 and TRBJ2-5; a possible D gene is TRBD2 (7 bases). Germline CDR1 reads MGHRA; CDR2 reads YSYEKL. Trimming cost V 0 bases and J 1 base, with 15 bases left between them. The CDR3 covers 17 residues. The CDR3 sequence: CASSQDRAGALQETQYF. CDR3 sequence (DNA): TGCGCCAGCAGCCAAGATAGGGCGGGGGCCCTCCAAGAGACCCAGTACTTC.

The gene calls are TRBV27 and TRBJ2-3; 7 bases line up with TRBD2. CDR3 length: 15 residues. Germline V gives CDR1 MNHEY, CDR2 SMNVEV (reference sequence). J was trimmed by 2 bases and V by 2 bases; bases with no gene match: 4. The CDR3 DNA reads TGTGCCAGCAGTTTAAACGCGGGGGTCACAGATACGCAGTATTTT. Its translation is CASSLNAGVTDTQYF.